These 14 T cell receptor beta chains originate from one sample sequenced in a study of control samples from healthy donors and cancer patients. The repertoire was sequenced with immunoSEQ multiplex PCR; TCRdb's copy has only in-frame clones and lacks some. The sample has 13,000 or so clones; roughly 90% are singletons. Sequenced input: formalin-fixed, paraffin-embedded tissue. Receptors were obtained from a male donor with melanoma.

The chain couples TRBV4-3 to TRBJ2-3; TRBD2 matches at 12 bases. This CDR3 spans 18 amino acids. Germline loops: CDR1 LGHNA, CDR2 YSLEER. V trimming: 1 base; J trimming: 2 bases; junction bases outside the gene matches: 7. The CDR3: CASSQGLAGGSNTDTQYF. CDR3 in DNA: TGCGCCAGCAGCCAAGGGCTAGCGGGAGGGTCTAACACAGATACGCAGTATTTT.

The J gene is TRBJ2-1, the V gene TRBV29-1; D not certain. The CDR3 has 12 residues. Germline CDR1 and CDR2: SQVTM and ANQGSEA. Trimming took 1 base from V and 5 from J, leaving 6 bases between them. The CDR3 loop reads CSVEGRHNEQFF. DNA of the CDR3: TGCAGCGTTGAAGGTCGGCACAATGAGCAGTTCTTC.

CDR3 nucleotide sequence: TGTGCCAGCAGTGACCTACTAAATGGCTACACCTTC. As protein: CASSDLLNGYTF. This rearrangement joins TRBV6-1 to TRBJ1-2; no clear D gene. The CDR3 is made up of 12 amino acids. Trimming pared 3 bases from V and 6 bases from J, leaving 8 bases between. Per the germline V gene, CDR1 is MNHNS and CDR2 is SASEGT.

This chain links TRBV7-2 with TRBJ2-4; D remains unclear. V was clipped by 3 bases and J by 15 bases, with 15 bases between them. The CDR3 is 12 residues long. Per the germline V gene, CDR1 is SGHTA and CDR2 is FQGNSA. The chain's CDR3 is CASSFPGGSLYF. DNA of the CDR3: TGTGCCAGCAGCTTTCCAGGTGGTTCCCTGTACTTC.

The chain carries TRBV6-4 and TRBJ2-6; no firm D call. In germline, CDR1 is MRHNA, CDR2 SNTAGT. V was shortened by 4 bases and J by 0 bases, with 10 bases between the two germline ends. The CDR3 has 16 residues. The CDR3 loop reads CASSAVGSSGANVLTF. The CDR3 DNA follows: TGTGCCAGCAGTGCGGTGGGCAGCTCTGGGGCCAACGTCCTGACTTTC.

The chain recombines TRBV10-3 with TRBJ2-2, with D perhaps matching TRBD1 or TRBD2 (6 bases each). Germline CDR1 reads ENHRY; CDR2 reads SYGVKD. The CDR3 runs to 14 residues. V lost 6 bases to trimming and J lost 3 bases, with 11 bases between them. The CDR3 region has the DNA TGTGCCATCAGGTCAGGGGAGGACACCGGGGAGCTGTTTTTT. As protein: CAIRSGEDTGELFF.

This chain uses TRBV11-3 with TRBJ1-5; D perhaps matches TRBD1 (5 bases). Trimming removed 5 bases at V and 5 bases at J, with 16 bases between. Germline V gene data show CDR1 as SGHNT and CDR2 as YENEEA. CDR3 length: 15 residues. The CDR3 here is CASSHRGVGDQPQHF. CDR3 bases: TGTGCCAGCAGCCACCGAGGGGTGGGGGATCAGCCCCAGCATTTT. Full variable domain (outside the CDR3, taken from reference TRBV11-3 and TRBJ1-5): EAGVVQSPRYKIIEKKQPVAFWCNPISGHNTLYWYLQNLGQGPELLIRYENEEAVDDSQLPKDRFSAERLKGVDSTLKIQPAELGDSAVYLCASSHRGVGDQPQHFGDGTRLSIL.

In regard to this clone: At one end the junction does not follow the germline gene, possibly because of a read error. The CDR3 bases are TGTACCAGCAGAGACCCTAGCGGTTCCACAGATACGCAGTATTTT. This translates into CTSRDPSGSTDTQYF. V usage is TRBV6-6 and J usage is TRBJ2-3; 7 bases align to TRBD2. Germline-derived CDR1 and CDR2 are MNHNY and SVGAGI (reference sequence). The CDR3 has 15 amino acids.

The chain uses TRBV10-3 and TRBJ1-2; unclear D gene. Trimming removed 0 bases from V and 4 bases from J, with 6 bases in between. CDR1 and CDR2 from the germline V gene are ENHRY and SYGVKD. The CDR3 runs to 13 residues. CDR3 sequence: CAISESGIYGYTF. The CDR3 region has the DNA TGTGCCATCAGTGAGTCTGGAATCTATGGCTACACCTTC.

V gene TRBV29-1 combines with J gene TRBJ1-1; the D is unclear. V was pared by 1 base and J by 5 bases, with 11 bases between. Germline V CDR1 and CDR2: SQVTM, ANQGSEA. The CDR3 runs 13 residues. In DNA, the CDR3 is TGCAGCGTTGAAGGGGAATTGAGGACTGAAGCTTTCTTT. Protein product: CSVEGELRTEAFF.

The CDR3 sequence is CASTGGGTNTGELFF. CDR3 DNA: TGTGCCTCCACCGGAGGCGGAACGAACACCGGGGAGCTGTTTTTT. The chain is built from TRBV10-3 and TRBJ2-2, with D perhaps TRBD2 (5 bases). The germline gives CDR1 ENHRY, CDR2 SYGVKD. This CDR3 has 15 residues. Trimming left V 11 bases short and J 0 bases short, with 16 bases between.

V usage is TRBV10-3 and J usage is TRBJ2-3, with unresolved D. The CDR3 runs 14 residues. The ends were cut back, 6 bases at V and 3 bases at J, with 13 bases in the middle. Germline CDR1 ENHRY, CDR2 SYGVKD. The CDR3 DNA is TGTGCCATCAGCGCCTTAGGGCGGACAGATACGCAGTATTTT. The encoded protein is CAISALGRTDTQYF.

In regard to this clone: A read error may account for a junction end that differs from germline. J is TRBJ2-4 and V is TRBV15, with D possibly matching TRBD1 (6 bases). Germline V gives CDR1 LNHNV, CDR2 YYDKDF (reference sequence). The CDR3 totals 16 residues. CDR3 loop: CATSRDSGDILNIQYF. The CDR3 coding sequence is TGTGCCACCAGCAGAGATAGTGGGGACATTTTAAACATTCAGTACTTT.

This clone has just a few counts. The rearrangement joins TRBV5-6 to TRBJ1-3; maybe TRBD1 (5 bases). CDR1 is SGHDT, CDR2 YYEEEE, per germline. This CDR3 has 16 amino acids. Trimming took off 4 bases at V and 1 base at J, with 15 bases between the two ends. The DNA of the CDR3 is TGTGCCAGCAGCCCGGGGATGGGGGGGTCTGGAAACACCATATATTTT. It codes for CASSPGMGGSGNTIYF.